Given below is one T cell receptor (beta chain) in context. The antigen remains unidentified. Germline values: CDR1 LGHNA, CDR2 YSLEER. Trimming pared 0 bases from V and 5 bases from J, leaving 7 bases between. The CDR3 length is 13 residues. This sample was taken from a study of immune cell composition in non-small cell lung cancer. In the study overall: Most cases were lung adenocarcinoma or squamous cell carcinoma. Study results and caveats: No significant correlation existed between pack-years smoked and tumour clonality. In adenocarcinoma, maximal tumour-associated clone frequency tracked TIL tumour reactivity.

The assay was immunoSEQ multiplex PCR, and TCRdb's table has in-frame clones only and misses some. The table has about 16,000 clones, about 80% seen once; the top ten hold 7.5% to 10%. Normal lung sampling was at least 3 cm from the tumour, as distant as possible. Another study also made use of these data, one on CD4 T cells in lung cancer. This second study notes: Before blood donation, patients had received platinum chemotherapy among other treatments.

This sequence originates from a human donor with non-small cell lung cancer. The chain recombines TRBV4-3 with TRBJ1-2, with D uncertain. The material sequenced was non-adjacent lung tissue. DNA for the CDR3: TGCGCCAGCAGCCAAGATGGAGGTTATGGCTACACCTTC. Encoded protein: CASSQDGGYGYTF.